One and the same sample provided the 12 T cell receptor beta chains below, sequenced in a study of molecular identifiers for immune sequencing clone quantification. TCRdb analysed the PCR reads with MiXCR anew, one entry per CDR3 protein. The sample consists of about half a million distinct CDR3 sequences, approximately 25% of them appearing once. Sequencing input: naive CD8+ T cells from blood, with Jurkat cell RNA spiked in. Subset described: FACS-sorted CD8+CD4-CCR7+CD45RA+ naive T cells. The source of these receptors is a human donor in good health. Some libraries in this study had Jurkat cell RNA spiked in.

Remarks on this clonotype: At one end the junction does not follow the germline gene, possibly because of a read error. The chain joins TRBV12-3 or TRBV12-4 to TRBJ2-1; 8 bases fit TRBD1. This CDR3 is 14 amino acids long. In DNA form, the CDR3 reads TGTGCCAGCAGTCCCACGACAGGGGCCAATGAGCAGTCCTTC. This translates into CASSPTTGANEQSF.

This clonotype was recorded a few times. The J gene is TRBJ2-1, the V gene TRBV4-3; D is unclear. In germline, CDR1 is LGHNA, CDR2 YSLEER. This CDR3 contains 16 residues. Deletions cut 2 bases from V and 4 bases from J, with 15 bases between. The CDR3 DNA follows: TGCGCCAGCAGCCAATACGCTACCGCTACATACAATGAGCAGTTCTTC. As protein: CASSQYATATYNEQFF.

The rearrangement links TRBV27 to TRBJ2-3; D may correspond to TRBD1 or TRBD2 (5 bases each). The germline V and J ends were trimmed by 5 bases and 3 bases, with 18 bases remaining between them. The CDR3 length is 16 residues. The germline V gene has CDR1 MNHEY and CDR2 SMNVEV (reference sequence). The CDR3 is CASSPQTVEGTDTQYF. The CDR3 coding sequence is TGTGCCAGCAGTCCCCAGACAGTAGAGGGTACAGATACGCAGTATTTT.

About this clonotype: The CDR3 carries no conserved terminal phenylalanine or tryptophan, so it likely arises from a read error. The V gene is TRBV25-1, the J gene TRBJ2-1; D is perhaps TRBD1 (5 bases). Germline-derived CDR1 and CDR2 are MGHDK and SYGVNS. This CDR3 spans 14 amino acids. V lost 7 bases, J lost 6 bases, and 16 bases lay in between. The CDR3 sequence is CASTNILQGNEQFI. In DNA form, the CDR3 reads TGTGCCAGCACAAACATTCTTCAGGGCAATGAGCAGTTCATC.

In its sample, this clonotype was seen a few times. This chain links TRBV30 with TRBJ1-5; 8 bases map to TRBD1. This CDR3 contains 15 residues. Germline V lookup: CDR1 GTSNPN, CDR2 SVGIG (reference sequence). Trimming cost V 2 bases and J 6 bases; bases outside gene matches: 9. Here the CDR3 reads CAWSSRTGRAQPQHF. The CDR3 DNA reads TGTGCCTGGAGTTCCCGGACAGGGAGAGCTCAGCCCCAGCATTTT.

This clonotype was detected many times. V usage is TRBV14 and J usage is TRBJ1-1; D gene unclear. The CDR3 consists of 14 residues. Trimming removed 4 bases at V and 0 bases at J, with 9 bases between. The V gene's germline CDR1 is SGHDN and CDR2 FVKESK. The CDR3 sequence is CASSLSGVNTEAFF. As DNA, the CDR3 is TGTGCCAGCAGCCTCAGTGGGGTGAACACTGAAGCTTTCTTT.

The CDR3 sequence: CASSQRVLPYEQYF. The CDR3 coding sequence is TGTGCCAGCAGCCAGAGGGTCCTACCCTACGAGCAGTACTTC. This chain joins TRBV14 and TRBJ2-7, with a possible D match to TRBD2 (5 bases). The CDR3 is 14 amino acids. Trimming pared 3 bases from V and 2 bases from J, leaving 11 bases between. CDR1 and CDR2 (germline): SGHDN, FVKESK.

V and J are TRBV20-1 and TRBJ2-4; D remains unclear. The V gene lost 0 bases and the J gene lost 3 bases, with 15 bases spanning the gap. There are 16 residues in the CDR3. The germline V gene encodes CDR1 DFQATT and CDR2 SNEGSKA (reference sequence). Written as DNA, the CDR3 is TGCAGTGCTAGAGACTTCCGCGTAGTGGACAAAAACATTCAGTACTTC. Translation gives CSARDFRVVDKNIQYF.

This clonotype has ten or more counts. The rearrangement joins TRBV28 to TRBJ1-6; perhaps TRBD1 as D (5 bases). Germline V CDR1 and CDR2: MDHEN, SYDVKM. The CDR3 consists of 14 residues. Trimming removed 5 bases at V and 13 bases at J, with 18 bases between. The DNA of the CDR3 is TGTGCCAGCAGTCCCTCCCTGGGGGACCCGCCCCTCCACTTT. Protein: CASSPSLGDPPLHF. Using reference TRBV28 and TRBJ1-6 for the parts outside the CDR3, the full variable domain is DVKVTQSSRYLVKRTGEKVFLECVQDMDHENMFWYRQDPGLGLRLIYFSYDVKMKEKGDIPEGYSVSREKKERFSLILESASTNQTSMYLCASSPSLGDPPLHFGNGTRLTVT.

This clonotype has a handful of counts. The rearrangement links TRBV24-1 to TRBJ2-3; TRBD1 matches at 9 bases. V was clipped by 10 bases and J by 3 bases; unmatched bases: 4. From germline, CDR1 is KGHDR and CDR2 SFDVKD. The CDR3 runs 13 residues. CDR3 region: CATRGQGTDTQYF. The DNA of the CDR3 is TGTGCCACGAGAGGACAGGGGACAGATACGCAGTATTTT.

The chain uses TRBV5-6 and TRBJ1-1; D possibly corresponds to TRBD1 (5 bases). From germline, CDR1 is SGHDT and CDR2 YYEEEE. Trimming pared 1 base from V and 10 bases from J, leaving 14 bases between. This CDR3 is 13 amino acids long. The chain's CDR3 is CASSLIGKRGAFF. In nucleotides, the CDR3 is TGTGCCAGCAGCTTGATAGGGAAGAGGGGAGCTTTCTTT.

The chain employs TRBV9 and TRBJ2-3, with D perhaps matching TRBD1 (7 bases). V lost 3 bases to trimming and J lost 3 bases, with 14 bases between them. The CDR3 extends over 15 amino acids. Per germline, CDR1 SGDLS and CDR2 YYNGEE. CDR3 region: CASSEEGTATDTQYF. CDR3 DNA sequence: TGTGCCAGCAGCGAGGAGGGGACAGCTACAGATACGCAGTATTTT.